This T cell receptor (beta chain) was recorded in a study of T cells in narcolepsy. Trimming at V came to 6 bases and at J to 8 bases, leaving 9 bases not matched to a gene. Per the germline V gene, CDR1 is SGHTA and CDR2 is FQGNSA. This CDR3 is 15 amino acids long. Sequencing used immunoSEQ multiplex PCR; TCRdb keeps in-frame clones, though not all of them. The sample holds 35,000 to 40,000 clones; around 85% are singletons and the top ten take around 1.6%. Sequenced material: CD45RA- memory CD4+ T cells from PBMCs. The chain carries TRBV7-2 and TRBJ1-4; TRBD1 matches 10 bases. This receptor was taken from a human donor with narcolepsy. The CDR3, as DNA: TGTGCCAGCAGGCCCCCCGGGACAGGGGTGGAAAAACTGTTTTTT. As protein: CASRPPGTGVEKLFF.